This T cell receptor beta chain was identified during a study of blood T cell repertoires in COVID-19. Across the whole study: Both acute and convalescent COVID-19 samples were obtained from the United States, Italy and Spain.

This clone was detected only a few times. Libraries were prepared by immunoSEQ multiplex PCR; TCRdb keeps only in-frame clonotypes and omits some of them. The sample includes approximately 240,000 clones, about 90% of them seen just once. The participants were between about 18 and 90 years old and came from about two dozen US areas. Assignments of participants to cohorts depended upon their own reported clinical history. This clonotype originated in a woman aged 30 to 39 with acute COVID-19. Sequenced input: PBMCs or T cells enriched from blood (not recorded which).

The CDR3 region is CASSSGTAGSGNTIYF. As DNA, the CDR3 is TGCGCCAGCAGCTCCGGGACAGCGGGCTCTGGAAACACCATATATTTT. The chain has TRBV5-1 and TRBJ1-3; 7 nucleotides align to TRBD1. Germline CDR1 is SGHRS and CDR2 is YFSETQ. After removal of 3 bases from V and 0 bases from J, the junction contained 6 bases not matched to a gene. The CDR3 is 16 residues long.